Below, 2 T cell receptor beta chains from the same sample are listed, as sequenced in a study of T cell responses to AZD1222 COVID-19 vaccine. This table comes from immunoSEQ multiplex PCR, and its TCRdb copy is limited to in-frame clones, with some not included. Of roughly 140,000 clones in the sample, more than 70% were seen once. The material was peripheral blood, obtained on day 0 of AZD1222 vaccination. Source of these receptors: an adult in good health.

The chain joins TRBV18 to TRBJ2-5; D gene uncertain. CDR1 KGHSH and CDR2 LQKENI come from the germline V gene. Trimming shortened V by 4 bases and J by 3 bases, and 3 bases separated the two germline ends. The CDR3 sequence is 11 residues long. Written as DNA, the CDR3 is TGTGCCAGCTCACGAAAAGAGACCCAGTACTTC. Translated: CASSRKETQYF.

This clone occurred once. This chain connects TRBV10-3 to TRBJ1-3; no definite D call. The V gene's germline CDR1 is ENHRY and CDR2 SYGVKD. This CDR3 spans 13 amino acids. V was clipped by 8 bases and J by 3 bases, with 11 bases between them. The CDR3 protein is CAILPANGNTIYF. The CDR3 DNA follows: TGTGCCATCCTCCCAGCGAATGGAAACACCATATATTTT.